The 18 T cell receptor beta chains in this list originate from one sample, sequenced in a study of blood T cell repertoires in COVID-19. The method was immunoSEQ multiplex PCR; TCRdb's version includes in-frame clones alone and lacks a portion of them. The repertoire holds over 60,000 clones, with 86% as singletons. Material: peripheral blood. Receptor source: a woman aged 60 to 75 with acute or convalescent COVID-19.

This chain uses TRBV30 with TRBJ1-4; 7 nucleotides agree with TRBD1. The CDR3 is made up of 15 amino acids. Germline V lookup: CDR1 GTSNPN, CDR2 SVGIG (reference sequence). J was trimmed by 10 bases and V by 1 base; bases with no gene match: 12. The CDR3 DNA is TGTGCCTGGAGTGGACAGGGCCTTACGTTTGGAAAACTGTTTTTT. Protein: CAWSGQGLTFGKLFF.

The chain joins TRBV12-5 to TRBJ2-1; possibly TRBD2 for D (7 bases). Germline values: CDR1 LGHNT, CDR2 FRNRAP. Trimming cost V 5 bases and J 10 bases, with 18 bases left between them. There are 14 residues in the CDR3. The DNA for the CDR3 is TGTGCTAGTGGTCCCCGAGGGGGGGCCTGGGAGCAGTTCTTC. This sequence encodes CASGPRGGAWEQFF.

J is TRBJ1-4 and V is TRBV27; D is undetermined. The germline gives CDR1 MNHEY, CDR2 SMNVEV (reference sequence). The CDR3 runs 15 residues. V was cut by 6 bases and J by 0 bases, with 11 bases left in between. This CDR3 reads CASSSMRATNEKLFF. As DNA, the CDR3 is TGTGCCAGCAGCTCGATGCGGGCAACTAATGAAAAACTGTTTTTT.

The genes are TRBV19 and TRBJ1-1, with 7 bases fitting TRBD1. The CDR3 runs to 16 residues. The V and J ends lost 7 bases and 1 base, in that order; junction bases with no gene match: 12. The germline V gene encodes CDR1 LNHDA and CDR2 SQIVND (reference sequence). Here the CDR3 DNA reads TGTGCCAGTATCTCCAGGCAGGGGGAGAGGAACACTGAAGCTTTCTTT. This encodes CASISRQGERNTEAFF.

CDR3 nucleotide sequence: TGTGCCAGCAGTGAGTTGGAGGGTGGCACCGGGGAGCTGTTTTTT. Amino acid sequence: CASSELEGGTGELFF. This chain uses TRBV2 with TRBJ2-2, with D possibly matching TRBD2 (6 bases). V dropped 3 bases and J dropped 4 bases, with 12 bases sitting between them. Germline V gives CDR1 SNHLY, CDR2 FYNNEI. This CDR3 spans 15 amino acids.

Judged by abundance, this clone is medium-sized (0.01 to 0.1%). This sequence joins TRBV20-1 and TRBJ2-3; weak D call: TRBD2 (5 bases). The CDR3 runs 16 residues. Trimming stripped 3 bases from V and 4 bases from J, with 20 bases between. Germline CDR1 is DFQATT and CDR2 is SNEGSKA (reference sequence). Here the CDR3 reads CSASQRTTGLADTQYF. The CDR3 DNA is TGCAGTGCTAGTCAACGGACGACGGGGTTGGCAGATACGCAGTATTTT.

The chain couples TRBV5-4 to TRBJ2-5; 15 nucleotides line up with TRBD2. The V gene's germline CDR1 is SGHNT and CDR2 YYREEE (reference sequence). V lost 4 bases and J lost 4; bases outside the gene matches: 5. The length of the CDR3 is 16 residues. CDR3 bases: TGTGCCAGCAGCCTAGGACTAGCGGGGGGGGTAGAGACCCAGTACTTC. This translates into CASSLGLAGGVETQYF.

The chain combines TRBV5-1 with TRBJ2-5, with TRBD2 as a possible D gene (5 bases). Germline assignment: CDR1 SGHRS and CDR2 YFSETQ. V was cut by 4 bases and J by 4 bases, with 14 bases left in between. The CDR3 runs to 14 residues. The CDR3, as DNA: TGCGCCAGCAGCCCGGGGTGGCCAGGAGAGACCCAGTACTTC. Its translation: CASSPGWPGETQYF.

The J gene is TRBJ2-7, the V gene TRBV2, with 10 nucleotides matching TRBD1. The V and J ends lost 5 bases and 0 bases, in that order; junction bases with no gene match: 4. Germline assignment: CDR1 SNHLY and CDR2 FYNNEI. This CDR3 spans 15 amino acids. Here the CDR3 reads CASSFDRGPSYEQYF. The CDR3 DNA sequence: TGTGCCAGCAGTTTTGACAGGGGGCCCTCCTACGAGCAGTACTTC.

The chain has TRBV6-5 and TRBJ2-7; TRBD2 aligns across 8 bases. The CDR3 loop spans 15 amino acids. With V trimmed by 2 bases and J by 6 bases, 9 bases remained unmatched. Germline V lookup: CDR1 MNHEY, CDR2 SVGAGI. CDR3 sequence: CASSYDNSGVREQYF. CDR3 coding DNA: TGTGCCAGCAGTTACGATAATAGCGGGGTACGCGAGCAGTACTTC.

This clone has more than one count but fewer than ten. This sequence joins TRBV27 and TRBJ1-1, with 8 bases lining up with TRBD1. With 3 bases clipped from V and 3 bases from J, the junction kept 3 bases outside the gene matches. The CDR3 length is 14 residues. Looked up from germline, CDR1 is MNHEY and CDR2 is SMNVEV (reference sequence). The CDR3 loop reads CASSLWTGHTEAFF. The CDR3, as DNA: TGTGCCAGCAGTTTGTGGACAGGGCACACTGAAGCTTTCTTT.

The chain couples TRBV2 to TRBJ1-5; unclear D gene. This CDR3 spans 13 amino acids. V dropped 4 bases and J dropped 7 bases, with 11 bases sitting between them. CDR1 is SNHLY, CDR2 FYNNEI, per germline. This CDR3 reads CASSGVAGQPQHF. Here the CDR3 DNA reads TGTGCCAGCAGTGGCGTCGCGGGGCAGCCCCAGCATTTT.

The chain recombines TRBV12-3 or TRBV12-4 with TRBJ1-6; D gene uncertain. This CDR3 contains 13 residues. V was shortened by 6 bases and J by 10 bases, with 13 bases between the two germline ends. This CDR3 reads CASSPPERSPLHF. The CDR3 nucleotides read TGTGCCAGCAGCCCTCCCGAGCGATCACCCCTCCACTTT.

The V and J genes are TRBV5-1 and TRBJ1-2, with TRBD1 matching over 7 bases. The CDR3 has 14 residues. Trimming took 4 bases from V and 0 from J; bases not matched to a gene: 3. Germline CDR1 reads SGHRS; CDR2 reads YFSETQ. The CDR3 DNA is TGCGCCAGCAGCCCCGGGACAGCTAACTATGGCTACACCTTC. This gives the protein CASSPGTANYGYTF.

The chain has TRBV12-5 and TRBJ2-5; 12 bases fit TRBD2. The V gene end was trimmed by 4 bases and the J gene end by 3 bases; junction bases not matched to a gene: 3. CDR1 and CDR2 from the germline V gene are LGHNT and FRNRAP. The CDR3 covers 15 residues. The CDR3 sequence: CASGSGLAGKETQYF. In DNA, the CDR3 is TGTGCTAGTGGTTCCGGACTAGCGGGGAAAGAGACCCAGTACTTC.

V is TRBV2 and J is TRBJ1-5, with no clear D. The germline CDR1 and CDR2 sequences are SNHLY and FYNNEI. V lost 7 bases to trimming and J lost 7 bases, with 17 bases between them. This CDR3 has 14 residues. The CDR3 coding sequence is TGTGCCAGCACGAGTATGGGCGCCCGACAGCCCCAGCATTTT. Its translation is CASTSMGARQPQHF.

This clone was found once. V is TRBV28 and J is TRBJ2-4; possibly TRBD2 for D (5 bases). The V end lost 3 bases, the J end lost 2 bases, and 8 bases lay between the germline ends. Per the germline V gene, CDR1 is MDHEN and CDR2 is SYDVKM. This CDR3 contains 14 residues. CDR3 region: CASSLTGTKNIQYF. The CDR3 DNA reads TGTGCCAGCAGTTTGACCGGGACCAAAAACATTCAGTACTTC.

This clone was counted many times. This sequence joins TRBV28 and TRBJ1-5; 10 bases match TRBD1. Looked up from germline, CDR1 is MDHEN and CDR2 is SYDVKM. This CDR3 is built from 17 residues. The V gene end was trimmed by 4 bases and the J gene end by 4 bases; junction bases not matched to a gene: 10. CDR3 loop: CASSSPGQGFRNQPQHF. CDR3 in DNA: TGTGCCAGCAGTTCGCCGGGACAGGGGTTTCGGAATCAGCCCCAGCATTTT.